The 7 T cell receptor beta chains listed next were all sequenced from one sample in a study of siplizumab effects on memory and regulatory T cells. TCRdb keeps only in-frame clones here, not all; method: immunoSEQ multiplex PCR. The sample consists of tens of thousands of clones, about 94% of them appearing once. Sequencing was performed on non-Treg CD4+ T cells sorted from blood. Receptor source: a human donor in good health.

This rearrangement joins TRBV27 to TRBJ2-1, with D unresolved. Trimming stripped 3 bases from V and 14 bases from J, with 14 bases between. The CDR3 covers 12 residues. Germline values: CDR1 MNHEY, CDR2 SMNVEV (reference sequence). The CDR3 coding sequence is TGTGCCAGCAGTTTCGTCCCCGGGCCGGAGTTCTTC. Its translation is CASSFVPGPEFF.

This chain joins TRBV5-1 and TRBJ2-5; TRBD1 agrees at 9 bases. CDR3 size: 15 residues. V lost 4 bases, J lost 2 bases, and 6 bases stayed unmatched. The germline gives CDR1 SGHRS, CDR2 YFSETQ. The CDR3 nucleotides are TGCGCCAGCAGCGTGGAGGACAGGGGACAAGAGACCCAGTACTTC. It encodes CASSVEDRGQETQYF.

The chain combines TRBV5-4 with TRBJ2-4; D unresolved. V was cut by 4 bases and J by 0 bases, with 11 bases left in between. The CDR3 totals 15 residues. Germline loops: CDR1 SGHNT, CDR2 YYREEE (reference sequence). CDR3 loop: CASSRREVAKNIQYF. The CDR3 bases are TGTGCCAGCAGCCGCCGAGAAGTAGCCAAAAACATTCAGTACTTC.

The chain recombines TRBV27 with TRBJ2-7, with 11 bases lining up with TRBD2. CDR1 is MNHEY, CDR2 SMNVEV, per germline (reference sequence). This CDR3 contains 16 residues. J lost 4 bases, V lost 5 bases, and 10 bases had no gene match. The CDR3 DNA reads TGTGCCAGCAGTGGCCATGGACTAGCGGGCTTTTACGAGCAGTACTTC. Translation gives CASSGHGLAGFYEQYF.

The rearrangement joins TRBV4-1 to TRBJ2-2, with D possibly called TRBD1 or TRBD2 (5 bases each). The V gene's germline CDR1 is MGHRA and CDR2 YSYEKL. The CDR3 spans 14 residues. V dropped 4 bases and J dropped 7 bases, with 13 bases sitting between them. The CDR3 spells CASSPLGDGGELFF. The DNA of the CDR3 is TGCGCCAGCAGCCCATTAGGGGACGGCGGGGAGCTGTTTTTT.

DNA for the CDR3: TGTGCCAGCAGCTCGGGACCACGAGGGGACTATGGCTACACCTTC. As protein: CASSSGPRGDYGYTF. The gene calls are TRBV5-4 and TRBJ1-2, with D possibly being TRBD1 (5 bases). The CDR3 extends over 15 amino acids. Trimming stripped 3 bases from V and 3 bases from J, with 15 bases between. In germline, CDR1 is SGHNT, CDR2 YYREEE (reference sequence).

The chain joins TRBV7-2 to TRBJ1-2; D unresolved. CDR3 length equals 12 residues. V lost 0 bases and J 6 bases, leaving 5 bases between the germline ends. Germline CDR1 and CDR2: SGHTA and FQGNSA. CDR3 region: CASSLAANGYTF. The CDR3 bases are TGTGCCAGCAGCTTAGCTGCGAATGGCTACACCTTC. The variable domain in full, with the rest retrieved from reference TRBV7-2 and TRBJ1-2, is GAGVSQSPSNKVTEKGKDVELRCDPISGHTALYWYRQSLGQGLEFLIYFQGNSAPDKSGLPSDRFSAERTGGSVSTLTIQRTQQEDSAVYLCASSLAANGYTFGSGTRLTVV.